This T cell receptor (beta chain) emerged from a study of shared clonotypes between healthy human individuals. Trimming pared 7 bases from V and 8 bases from J, leaving 14 bases between. Germline CDR1 LNHNV, CDR2 YYDKDF (reference sequence). CDR3 size: 12 residues. Nashville, Tennessee was home to all donors, who were Caucasian adults. As concerns this clone: What it binds is not known.

Study-level findings and limits: Collection of samples was limited to blood; tissue repertoires likely differ.

Researchers divided each subset's genomic DNA evenly across several immunoSEQ plates. Template amounts of about 290 ng DNA, 25,000 to 35,000 T cell genomes, were employed in unsorted PBMC replicate PCRs. Profiled with immunoSEQ multiplex PCR; TCRdb holds only in-frame clones, not every one. The data contain some 480,000 clones, around 80% of them singletons. This TCR derives from a woman in her thirties or forties in good health. Some clones in this sample may be carry-over from other donors' samples. The chain recombines TRBV15 with TRBJ1-1, with D possibly TRBD1 on 6 matching bases. Sequencing input: PBMCs. The CDR3 sequence is CATKGGAGEAFF. The CDR3 DNA is TGTGCCACCAAAGGGGGTGCAGGGGAAGCTTTCTTT. Full variable domain (missing parts from reference TRBV15 and TRBJ1-1): DAMVIQNPRYQVTQFGKPVTLSCSQTLNHNVMYWYQQKSSQAPKLLFHYYDKDFNNEADTPDNFQSRRPNTSFCFLDIRSPGLGDTAMYLCATKGGAGEAFFGQGTRLTVV.